This T cell receptor beta chain came from a study of blood T cell repertoires in COVID-19 (dated by TCRdb to the early 2020s). Context from the whole study: Samples covering the acute and convalescent phases of COVID-19 were provided by collaborators in the United States, Italy and Spain. The prospective study material was composed of cDNA or gDNA derived from T cells, B-cell-depleted T cells, or PBMCs. Deeply sampled blood TCRbeta repertoires from subjects exposed to, actively infected with, or recovered from COVID-19 were included in the dataset. The repertoires were released in a freely available public database intended as a resource for research on the immune response to SARS-CoV-2. The samples were drawn from the first 160 participants of the ongoing ImmuneRACE study and from some 1,300 subjects provided by 6 global collaborators. Sample metadata almost always included a de-identified subject ID, COVID-19 status, age in years and sex. Where available, HLA class I and class II types were obtained from metadata supplied by the sample provider rather than from assay-based typing.

As encoded in the germline V gene (reference sequence), CDR1 is LNHDA while CDR2 is SQIVND. From cysteine to phenylalanine, the CDR3 is 14 amino acids long. The CDR3 DNA has 42 bases and is translated from base 1. Trimming takes 1 base from V and 5 bases from J, and the germline ends sit 11 bases apart. A word on this clone: Which antigen it targets is not known. Nothing much larger sits one base from this clone, and base qualities are not available.

TCRbeta CDR3 regions were amplified from genomic DNA by means of the immunoSEQ Assay, a bias-controlled multiplex PCR. For the original study's pipeline: The number of nucleated cells in each sample was estimated by amplification of reference gene primers within the assay. To quantify the absolute abundance of each unique TCRbeta CDR3 rearrangement, sequence reads were collapsed and filtered. For each sample, productive Simpson clonality was calculated as the square root of Simpson's diversity index over productive rearrangements. TCRdb carries this immuneACCESS record with in-frame sequences only. Its versions omit some clonotypes, under half of them owing to an unresolved V gene in the studies checked, with the rest unexplained. That table gives V, J and clone size, and the DNA gave D and trimming. This sample has more than 95,000 clones in its table, and approximately 80% of those were observed once. Together, the top ten hold around 12% of the sample.

Each collaborating institution followed its own protocols to collect whole blood in K2EDTA tubes. For TCRbeta analysis, collaborators shipped samples in one of three forms: frozen whole blood, isolated PBMCs, or DNA extracted from either of those sample types. Overall study results and their limits: The quantity of clinical and demographic metadata differed by source and by participant and was supplied without curation.

The specimen was peripheral blood. The clonotype was recovered from a human donor in a cohort sampled during active COVID-19. This chain is built from TRBV19 and TRBJ1-1; a tentative D call is TRBD1 (5 bases match). CDR3 protein: CASSIAGGGTEAFF. The base sequence is TGTGCCAGTAGTATAGCGGGGGGAGGGACTGAAGCTTTCTTT.